These 16 T cell receptor beta chains were sequenced from one sample in a study of T cells in women clearing cervical HPV infection. Clones were sequenced by immunoSEQ multiplex PCR, and TCRdb holds only the in-frame ones, with some missing. The table lists 15,000 to 20,000 clones. Input material: blood buffy coat. Receptors originate from a woman between 18 and 70 years old with a cervical HPV16 infection that either progressed to CIN3+ or cleared (not recorded which).

Details on this clone: From the germline J gene comes the end of the CDR3, since the read stops 3 residues before it. This chain connects TRBV2 to TRBJ2-3; 14 nucleotides match TRBD2. With 5 bases clipped from V and 6 bases from J, the junction kept 10 bases outside the gene matches. Germline assignment: CDR1 SNHLY and CDR2 FYNNEI. CDR3 length: 17 amino acids. The chain's CDR3 is CASSYSGLAGVYDTQYF. The sequenced part of the CDR3 DNA is TGTGCCAGCAGTTATTCGGGACTAGCGGGAGTGTACGATACG.

Comment on this clone: The read comes to an end 3 residues before the CDR3 does, leaving the germline J gene to fill in the end. The chain links TRBV20-1 to TRBJ1-6; D uncertain. V was pared by 0 bases and J by 9 bases, with 9 bases between. The CDR3 has 13 residues. Looked up from germline, CDR1 is DFQATT and CDR2 is SNEGSKA (reference sequence). The sequenced part of the CDR3 DNA is TGCAGTGCTAGAGATCTACCTTCTTCACCC. As protein: CSARDLPSSP. The entire CDR3 protein is CSARDLPSSPLHF.

To note about this clone: The CDR3 end lies 3 residues beyond the end of the read and is filled in from the germline J gene. This chain connects TRBV28 to TRBJ2-7; 9 bases line up with TRBD1. This CDR3 region has 17 residues. Per germline, CDR1 MDHEN and CDR2 SYDVKM. V shed 5 bases, J shed 2 bases, and the junction held 13 bases outside the gene matches. The part of the CDR3 DNA that was read is TGTGCCAGCAGTAAACCCGGGACAGGGAAGAAGGCCTACGAG. Its translation: CASSKPGTGKKAYE. The entire CDR3 sequence reads CASSKPGTGKKAYEQYF.

Regarding this clone: With the read ending 3 residues before the CDR3 end, the germline J gene is used to fill in that end. This chain joins TRBV19 and TRBJ1-2; D might be TRBD1 (5 bases). The CDR3 runs to 14 residues. Germline CDR1 LNHDA, CDR2 SQIVND (reference sequence). The CDR3 loop is CASSYRSDSYDYTF. The covered CDR3 bases are TGTGCCAGTAGTTACAGGTCCGACTCCTACGAC. Full variable domain (remainder filled in from reference TRBV19 and TRBJ1-2): DGGITQSPKYLFRKEGQNVTLSCEQNLNHDAMYWYRQDPGQGLRLIYYSQIVNDFQKGDIAEGYSVSREKKESFPLTVTSAQKNPTAFYLCASSYRSDSYDYTFGSGTRLTVV.

The DNA read from the CDR3 is TGTGCCAGCAGCCCTCGGACAGAAGGAGAAAAG. The encoded protein is CASSPRTEGEK. The CDR3 as a whole reads CASSPRTEGEKLFF. The gene calls are TRBV7-2 and TRBJ2-2; possible D gene TRBD1, 6 bases. The CDR3 end falls 3 residues outside the read, so it is completed with the germline J gene. CDR1 and CDR2 (germline): SGHTA, FQGNSA. The CDR3 extends over 14 amino acids.

With respect to this clone: The read halts 3 residues ahead of the CDR3 end, with the missing end drawn from the germline J gene. V gene TRBV28 combines with J gene TRBJ2-7; 9 bases match TRBD1. The CDR3 loop spans 17 amino acids. V dropped 6 bases and J dropped 2; count of bases not matched to a gene: 14. Germline CDR1 is MDHEN and CDR2 is SYDVKM. CDR3: CASRLHQGTGRAYEQYF. The sequenced CDR3 bases are TGTGCCAGCAGACTACACCAGGGGACAGGGAGAGCCTACGAG.

Comments on this clone: Read coverage stops 3 residues before the CDR3 terminus; the germline J gene supplies the remainder. The chain has TRBV2 and TRBJ1-1; TRBD1 agrees at 7 bases. Germline CDR1 and CDR2: SNHLY and FYNNEI. The CDR3 covers 12 residues. The CDR3 spells CASHRGYGEAFF. Partial CDR3 DNA: TGTGCCAGTCACAGGGGCTACGGGGAG.

In the case of this clone: The read ends 3 residues before the CDR3 terminus; that terminus is restored from the germline J gene. The V call is TRBV18, the J call TRBJ1-2; TRBD1 matches 8 bases. CDR1 and CDR2 (germline): KGHSH, LQKENI. CDR3 size: 15 residues. The covered CDR3 bases are TGTGCCAGCTCACTCTCCAGCCAGGGGGCAGGCGAC. Protein product: CASSLSSQGAGD. The whole CDR3 protein reads CASSLSSQGAGDYTF.

The CDR3 DNA, read in part, is TGTGCCAGCAGCCCATCTCTAGCGAATGAG. Translation gives CASSPSLANE. Given in full, the CDR3 is CASSPSLANEQFF. The chain combines TRBV7-9 with TRBJ2-1; weak D call: TRBD2 (6 bases). From the germline J gene comes the end of the CDR3, since the read stops 3 residues before it. CDR1 and CDR2 (germline): SEHNR, FQNEAQ (reference sequence). The length of the CDR3 is 13 residues. V shed 5 bases and J shed 7 bases, with 12 bases lying between them.

As regards this clone: The read comes to an end 3 residues before the CDR3 does, leaving the germline J gene to fill in the end. The chain uses TRBV5-4 and TRBJ1-1; TRBD1 matches at 9 bases. Trimming took 4 bases from V and 1 from J; bases not matched to a gene: 8. The V gene's germline CDR1 is SGHNT and CDR2 YYREEE (reference sequence). The CDR3 is 16 residues long. CDR3 DNA (partial): TGTGCCAGCAGCAGAAACAGGGGGCTGGGGAACACTGAA. This translates into CASSRNRGLGNTE. The whole CDR3 sequence is CASSRNRGLGNTEAFF. The full variable domain, its missing parts supplied by reference TRBV5-4 and TRBJ1-1, is ETGVTQSPTHLIKTRGQQVTLRCSSQSGHNTVSWYQQALGQGPQFIFQYYREEENGRGNFPPRFSGLQFPNYSSELNVNALELDDSALYLCASSRNRGLGNTEAFFGQGTRLTVV.

On this clone itself: The read finishes 3 residues shy of the CDR3 end, and the germline J gene is used to complete it. The rearrangement links TRBV30 to TRBJ1-2; 10 bases align to TRBD1. The CDR3 runs 13 residues. The germline V gene has CDR1 GTSNPN and CDR2 SVGIG (reference sequence). V lost 4 bases and J lost 4; bases outside the gene matches: 3. CDR3 loop: CAWNRQGAYGYTF. The covered CDR3 bases are TGTGCCTGGAATAGACAGGGGGCCTATGGC.

Turning to this clone: The read ends 3 residues before the CDR3 terminus; that terminus is restored from the germline J gene. The chain links TRBV6-2 or TRBV6-3 to TRBJ2-3, with D possibly matching TRBD1 (6 bases). The CDR3 has 16 amino acids. From germline, CDR1 is MNHEY and CDR2 SVGEGT. This CDR3 is CASSYPGLLGHQPQYF. Partial CDR3 DNA: TGTGCCAGCAGTTACCCTGGGTTATTGGGACATCAGCCG.

As to this clone: Read sequence stops 3 residues before the CDR3 end, and the germline J gene provides the missing end. The V gene is TRBV5-4, the J gene TRBJ2-5; D not resolved. There are 13 residues in the CDR3. The germline CDR1 and CDR2 sequences are SGHNT and YYREEE (reference sequence). V was cut by 0 bases and J by 2 bases, with 5 bases left in between. The CDR3 here is CASSLGQQETQYF. The CDR3 bases that were read are TGTGCCAGCAGCTTGGGTCAGCAAGAGACC.

This clone is identified as medium-sized (0.01 to 0.1%) from frequency. The read ends 3 residues early relative to the CDR3; the germline J gene fills the gap. The chain is built from TRBV29-1 and TRBJ2-3, with unresolved D. This CDR3 has 14 residues. Germline V gene lookup returns CDR1 SQVTM and CDR2 ANQGSEA. Trimming shortened V by 3 bases and J by 1 base, and 11 bases separated the two germline ends. The covered CDR3 bases are TGCAGCGTTGATAGGCCCCAGGGCACAGATACG. This sequence encodes CSVDRPQGTDT. The whole CDR3 protein is CSVDRPQGTDTQYF.

A note on this clone: The CDR3 extends 3 residues past the end of the read, so its final part is completed from the germline J gene. The chain combines TRBV7-9 with TRBJ2-7; possible D gene TRBD1, 6 bases. The germline V gene encodes CDR1 SEHNR and CDR2 FQNEAQ (reference sequence). V lost 5 bases and J 3 bases, leaving 11 bases between the germline ends. The CDR3 is 13 amino acids. The CDR3 loop reads CASSLTGYYEQYF. The CDR3 bases that were read are TGTGCCAGCAGCCTGACAGGTTACTACGAG.

Concerning this clone itself: The read comes to an end 3 residues before the CDR3 does, leaving the germline J gene to fill in the end. This chain joins TRBV30 and TRBJ1-1; D gene unclear. The CDR3 spans 15 residues. CDR1 and CDR2 (germline): GTSNPN, SVGIG (reference sequence). V lost 4 bases, J lost 2 bases, and 17 bases lay in between. The part of the CDR3 DNA that was read is TGTGCCTGGATACCCCCGTACACGATCAACACTGAA. Its translation is CAWIPPYTINTE. The entire CDR3 protein reads CAWIPPYTINTEAFF.